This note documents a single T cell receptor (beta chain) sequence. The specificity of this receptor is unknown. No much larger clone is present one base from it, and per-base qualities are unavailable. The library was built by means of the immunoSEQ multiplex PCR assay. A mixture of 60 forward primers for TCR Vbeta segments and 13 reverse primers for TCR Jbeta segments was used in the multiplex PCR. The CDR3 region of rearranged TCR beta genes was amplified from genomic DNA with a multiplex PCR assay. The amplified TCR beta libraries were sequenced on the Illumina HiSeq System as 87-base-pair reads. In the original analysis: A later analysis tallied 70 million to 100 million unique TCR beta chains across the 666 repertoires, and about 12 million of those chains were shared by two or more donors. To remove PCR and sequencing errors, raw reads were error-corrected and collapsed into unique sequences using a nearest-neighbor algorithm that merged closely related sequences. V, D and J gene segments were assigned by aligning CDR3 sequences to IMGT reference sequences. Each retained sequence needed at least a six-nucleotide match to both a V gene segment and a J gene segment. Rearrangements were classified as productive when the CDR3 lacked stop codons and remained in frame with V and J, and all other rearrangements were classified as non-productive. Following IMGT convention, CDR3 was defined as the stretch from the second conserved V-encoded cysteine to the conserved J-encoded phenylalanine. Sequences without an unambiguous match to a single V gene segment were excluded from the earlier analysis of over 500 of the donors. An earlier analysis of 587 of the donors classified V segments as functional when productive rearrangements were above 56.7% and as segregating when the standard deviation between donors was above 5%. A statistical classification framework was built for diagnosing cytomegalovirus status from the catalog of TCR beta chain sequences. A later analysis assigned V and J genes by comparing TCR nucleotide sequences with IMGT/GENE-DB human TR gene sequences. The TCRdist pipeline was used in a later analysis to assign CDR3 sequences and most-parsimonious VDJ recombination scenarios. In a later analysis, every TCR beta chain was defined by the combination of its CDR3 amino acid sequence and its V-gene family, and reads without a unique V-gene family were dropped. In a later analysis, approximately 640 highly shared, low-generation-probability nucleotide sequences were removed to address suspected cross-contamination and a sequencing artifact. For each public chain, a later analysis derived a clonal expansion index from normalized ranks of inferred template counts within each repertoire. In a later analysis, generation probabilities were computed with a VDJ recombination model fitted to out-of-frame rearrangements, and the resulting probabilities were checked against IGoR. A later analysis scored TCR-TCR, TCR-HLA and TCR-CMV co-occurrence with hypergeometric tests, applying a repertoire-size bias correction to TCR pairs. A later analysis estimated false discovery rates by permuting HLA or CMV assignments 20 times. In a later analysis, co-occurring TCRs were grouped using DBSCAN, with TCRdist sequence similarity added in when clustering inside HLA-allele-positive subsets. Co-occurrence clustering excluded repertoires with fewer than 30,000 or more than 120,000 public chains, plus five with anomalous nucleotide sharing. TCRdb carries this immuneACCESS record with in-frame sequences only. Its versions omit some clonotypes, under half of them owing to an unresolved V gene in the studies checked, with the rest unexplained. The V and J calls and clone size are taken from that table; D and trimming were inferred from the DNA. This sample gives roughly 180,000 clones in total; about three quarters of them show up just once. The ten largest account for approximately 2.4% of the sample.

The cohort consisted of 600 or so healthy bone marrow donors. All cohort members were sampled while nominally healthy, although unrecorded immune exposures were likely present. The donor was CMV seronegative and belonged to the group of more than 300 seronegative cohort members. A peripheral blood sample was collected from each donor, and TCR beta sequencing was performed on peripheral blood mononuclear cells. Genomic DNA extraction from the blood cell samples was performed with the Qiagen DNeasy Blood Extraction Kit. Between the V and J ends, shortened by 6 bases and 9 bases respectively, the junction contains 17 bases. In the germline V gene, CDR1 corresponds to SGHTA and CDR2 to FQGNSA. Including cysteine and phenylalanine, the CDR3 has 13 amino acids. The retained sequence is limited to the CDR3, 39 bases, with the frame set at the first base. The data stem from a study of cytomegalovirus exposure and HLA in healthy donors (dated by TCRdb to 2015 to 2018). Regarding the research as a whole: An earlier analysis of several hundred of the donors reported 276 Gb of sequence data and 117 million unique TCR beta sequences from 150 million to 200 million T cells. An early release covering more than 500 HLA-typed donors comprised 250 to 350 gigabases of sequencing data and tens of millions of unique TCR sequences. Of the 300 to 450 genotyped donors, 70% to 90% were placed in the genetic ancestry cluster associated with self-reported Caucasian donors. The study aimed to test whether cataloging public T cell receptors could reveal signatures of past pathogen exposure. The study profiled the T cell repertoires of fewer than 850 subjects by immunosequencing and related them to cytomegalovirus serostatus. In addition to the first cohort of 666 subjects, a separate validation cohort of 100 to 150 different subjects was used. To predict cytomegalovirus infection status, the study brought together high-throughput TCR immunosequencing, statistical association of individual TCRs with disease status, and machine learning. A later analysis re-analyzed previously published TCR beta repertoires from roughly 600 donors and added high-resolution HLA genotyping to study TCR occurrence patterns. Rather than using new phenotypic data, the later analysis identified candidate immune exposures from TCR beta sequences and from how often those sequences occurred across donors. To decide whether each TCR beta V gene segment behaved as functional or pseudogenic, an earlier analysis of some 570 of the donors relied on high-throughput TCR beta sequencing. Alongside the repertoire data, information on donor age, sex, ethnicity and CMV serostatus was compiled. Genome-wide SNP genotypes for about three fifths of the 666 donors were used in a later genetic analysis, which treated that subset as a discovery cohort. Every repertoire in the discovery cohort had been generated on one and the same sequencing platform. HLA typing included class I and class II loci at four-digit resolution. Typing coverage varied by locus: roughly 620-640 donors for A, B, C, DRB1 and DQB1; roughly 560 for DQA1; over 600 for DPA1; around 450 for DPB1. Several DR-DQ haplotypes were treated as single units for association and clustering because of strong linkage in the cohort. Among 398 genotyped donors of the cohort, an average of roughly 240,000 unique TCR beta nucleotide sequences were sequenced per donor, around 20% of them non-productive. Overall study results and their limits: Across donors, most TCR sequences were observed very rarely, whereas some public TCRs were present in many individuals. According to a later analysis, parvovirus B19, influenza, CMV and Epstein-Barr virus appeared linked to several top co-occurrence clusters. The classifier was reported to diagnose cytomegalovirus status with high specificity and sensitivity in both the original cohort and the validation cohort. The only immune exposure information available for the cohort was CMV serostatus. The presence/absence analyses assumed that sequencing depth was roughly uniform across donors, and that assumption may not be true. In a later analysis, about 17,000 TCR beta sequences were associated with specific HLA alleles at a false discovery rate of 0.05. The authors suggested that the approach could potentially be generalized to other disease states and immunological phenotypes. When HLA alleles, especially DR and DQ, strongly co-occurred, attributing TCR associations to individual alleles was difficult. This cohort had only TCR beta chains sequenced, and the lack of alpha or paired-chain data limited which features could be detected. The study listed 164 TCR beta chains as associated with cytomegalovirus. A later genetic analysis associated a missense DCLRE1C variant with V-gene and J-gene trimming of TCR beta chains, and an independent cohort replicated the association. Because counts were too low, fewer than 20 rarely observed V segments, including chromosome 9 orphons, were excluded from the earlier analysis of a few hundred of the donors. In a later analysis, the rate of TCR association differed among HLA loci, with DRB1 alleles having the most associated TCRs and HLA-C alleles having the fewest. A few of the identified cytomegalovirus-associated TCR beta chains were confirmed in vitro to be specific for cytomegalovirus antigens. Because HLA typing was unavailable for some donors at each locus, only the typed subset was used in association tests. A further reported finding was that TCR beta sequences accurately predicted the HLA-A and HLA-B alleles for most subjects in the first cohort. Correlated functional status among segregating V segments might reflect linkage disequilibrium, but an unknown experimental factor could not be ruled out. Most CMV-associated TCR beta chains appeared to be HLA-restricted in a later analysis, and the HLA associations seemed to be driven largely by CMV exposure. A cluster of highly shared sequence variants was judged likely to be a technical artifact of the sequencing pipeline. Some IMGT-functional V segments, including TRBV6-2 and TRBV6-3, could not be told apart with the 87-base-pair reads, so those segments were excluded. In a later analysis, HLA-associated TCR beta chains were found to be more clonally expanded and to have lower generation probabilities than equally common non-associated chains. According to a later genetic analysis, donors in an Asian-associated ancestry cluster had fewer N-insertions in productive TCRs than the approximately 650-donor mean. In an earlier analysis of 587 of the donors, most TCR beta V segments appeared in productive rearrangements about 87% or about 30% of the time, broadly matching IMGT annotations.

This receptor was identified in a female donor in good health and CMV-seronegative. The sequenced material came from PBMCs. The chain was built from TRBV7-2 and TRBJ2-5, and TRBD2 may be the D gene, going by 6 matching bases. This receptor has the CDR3 CASSSGLALPQYF. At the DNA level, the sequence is TGTGCCAGCAGTTCGGGTCTAGCGTTGCCCCAGTACTTC.